This passage covers 25 T cell receptor beta chains from one sample sequenced in a study of CD4 T cells in relation to SARS-CoV-2 and coronaviruses (dated by TCRdb to the early 2020s). CD4+ T cells from unexposed donors were collected before the COVID-19 pandemic (2011-2018). After less than 13 days of culture, CD4+ T cells were isolated with the EasySep CD4+ T cell isolation kit. Their specific antigens are unknown. Library generation was performed with the immunoSEQ multiplex PCR assay. In its TCRdb copy, this immuneACCESS table keeps in-frame sequences only and misses some clones. Where compared with another copy, unresolved V genes explain less than half of these, and the others have no known cause. The sample table holds approximately 30,000 clones, of which 74% were seen once. In total, the top ten clones hold less than 25% of the sample. Sequenced input: CD4+ T cells from PBMCs, cultured in vitro. The origin of the receptors is a human donor in good health.

V gene TRBV5-1 combines with J gene TRBJ2-7; maybe TRBD1 (6 bases). The CDR3 is 14 residues long. The germline V gene encodes CDR1 SGHRS and CDR2 YFSETQ. Trimming stripped 0 bases from V and 3 bases from J, with 10 bases between. CDR3 residues: CASSLAGHLYEQYF. As DNA, the CDR3 is TGCGCCAGCAGCTTGGCGGGACACCTCTACGAGCAGTACTTC. The entire variable domain, with the rest obtained from reference TRBV5-1 and TRBJ2-7, is as follows: KAGVTQTPRYLIKTRGQQVTLSCSPISGHRSVSWYQQTPGQGLQFLFEYFSETQRNKGNFPGRFSGRQFSNSRSEMNVSTLELGDSALYLCASSLAGHLYEQYFGPGTRLTVT.

The chain recombines TRBV12-3 or TRBV12-4 with TRBJ1-4; possibly TRBD1 for D (5 bases). Trimming took 8 bases from V and 6 from J, leaving 13 bases between them. The CDR3 is 13 residues long. The DNA of the CDR3 is TGTGCCAGCCGGAGGGGCAGTTATGAAAAACTGTTTTTT. Translation: CASRRGSYEKLFF.

This clone was seen just once. The rearrangement links TRBV4-3 to TRBJ1-2; D possibly corresponds to TRBD1 (5 bases). The germline gives CDR1 LGHNA, CDR2 YSLEER. V lost 0 bases and J 4 bases, leaving 18 bases between the germline ends. This CDR3 has 17 residues. CDR3 region: CASSQEASGTPGYGYTF. CDR3 sequence (DNA): TGCGCCAGCAGCCAAGAAGCCTCCGGGACCCCAGGCTATGGCTACACCTTC.

The chain has TRBV2 and TRBJ1-2, with D uncertain. V was pared by 2 bases and J by 8 bases, with 15 bases between. Looked up from germline, CDR1 is SNHLY and CDR2 is FYNNEI. The CDR3 sequence is 14 residues long. The CDR3 spells CASSESFGNTGYTF. In nucleotides, the CDR3 is TGTGCCAGCAGTGAATCCTTTGGGAACACCGGCTACACCTTC.

In DNA form, the CDR3 reads TGTGCCAGCAGCTTCGGACATCCCCCCTACGAGCAGTACTTC. Protein sequence: CASSFGHPPYEQYF. The V call is TRBV7-2, the J call TRBJ2-7; TRBD1 is a possible D gene (5 bases). Trimming cost V 3 bases and J 2 bases, with 11 bases left between them. The CDR3 consists of 14 residues. The germline CDR1 and CDR2 sequences are SGHTA and FQGNSA.

The chain links TRBV5-4 to TRBJ2-5, with 10 bases fitting TRBD2. This CDR3 has 13 amino acids. V lost 9 bases, J lost 3 bases, and 5 bases stayed unmatched. Looked up from germline, CDR1 is SGHNT and CDR2 is YYREEE (reference sequence). The CDR3 DNA reads as TGTGCCATCTTGGGACTAGCGAAAGAGACCCAGTACTTC. Translating gives CAILGLAKETQYF.

The rearrangement uses TRBV18 and TRBJ1-5; no firm D call. Trimming cost V 5 bases and J 5 bases, with 16 bases left between them. This CDR3 contains 15 residues. From germline, CDR1 is KGHSH and CDR2 LQKENI. The chain's CDR3 is CASSNRNNYDQPQHF. CDR3 nucleotides: TGTGCCAGCTCAAACAGAAATAACTATGATCAGCCCCAGCATTTT.

In nucleotides, the CDR3 is TGCGCCAGCAGCCAAGATCCTCCAGGGGCCGCCGGGGTCAATCAGCCCCAGCATTTT. Amino acid sequence: CASSQDPPGAAGVNQPQHF. The chain carries TRBV4-3 and TRBJ1-5; the D gene is possibly TRBD1 (6 bases). The CDR3 has 19 residues. In germline, CDR1 is LGHNA, CDR2 YSLEER. Between the trimmed V and J ends, which lost 0 bases and 3 bases, there was a span of 21 bases.

The rearrangement uses TRBV7-9 and TRBJ2-2, with D uncertain. The V gene lost 2 bases and the J gene lost 1 base, with 14 bases spanning the gap. CDR3 length: 17 residues. CDR1 and CDR2 (germline): SEHNR, FQNEAQ (reference sequence). CDR3 residues: CASSLFIFAENTGELFF. CDR3 bases: TGTGCCAGCAGCTTATTTATCTTCGCGGAGAACACCGGGGAGCTGTTTTTT.

CDR3: CASRRDNFNSPLHF. DNA of the CDR3: TGTGCCAGTAGGAGGGACAATTTTAATTCACCCCTCCACTTT. This sequence joins TRBV19 and TRBJ1-6; D perhaps matches TRBD1 (6 bases). The CDR3 has 14 residues. The germline gives CDR1 LNHDA, CDR2 SQIVND (reference sequence). V shed 6 bases and J shed 6 bases, with 12 bases lying between them.

This chain uses TRBV7-2 with TRBJ2-1; D remains ambiguous. The CDR3 totals 14 residues. The germline V gene has CDR1 SGHTA and CDR2 FQGNSA. V lost 5 bases and J 12 bases, leaving 20 bases between the germline ends. CDR3 sequence reads: CASSLTTPPSRQFF. The DNA for the CDR3 is TGTGCCAGCAGCCTTACGACCCCTCCAAGTAGGCAGTTCTTC.

CDR3 region: CASSYGTPYTYGYTF. CDR3 DNA sequence: TGTGCCAGCAGTTATGGGACCCCTTACACCTATGGCTACACCTTC. This rearrangement joins TRBV6-2 or TRBV6-3 to TRBJ1-2; possible D gene TRBD1, 5 bases. V shed 3 bases and J shed 4 bases, with 15 bases lying between them. Germline values: CDR1 MNHEY, CDR2 SVGEGT. This CDR3 region has 15 residues.

The genes are TRBV12-3 or TRBV12-4 and TRBJ1-2, with a weak D call TRBD1 (6 bases). V was trimmed by 7 bases and J by 4 bases, leaving 13 bases between them. The CDR3 runs to 13 residues. The CDR3 region has the DNA TGTGCCAGCACCCTATGGGGGGCCTATGGCTACACCTTC. Its translation is CASTLWGAYGYTF.

In DNA, the CDR3 is TGTGCCAGCAGGGCAGGGGGCACTAACTATGGCTACACCTTC. It is translated as CASRAGGTNYGYTF. This chain connects TRBV6-5 to TRBJ1-2; TRBD1 matches at 8 bases. CDR1 MNHEY and CDR2 SVGAGI come from the germline V gene. The CDR3 is 14 amino acids. V dropped 6 bases and J dropped 0; count of bases not matched to a gene: 3.

V usage is TRBV11-2 and J usage is TRBJ2-7, with D possibly TRBD1 on 6 matching bases. V lost 10 bases to trimming and J lost 1 base, with 11 bases between them. CDR1 is SGHAT, CDR2 FQNNGV, per germline. This CDR3 is 12 amino acids long. The CDR3 reads CATRGQSYEQYF. CDR3 DNA sequence: TGTGCCACCAGGGGACAATCCTACGAGCAGTACTTC.

V usage is TRBV6-5 and J usage is TRBJ1-1; no definite D call. V was cut by 6 bases and J by 0 bases, with 11 bases left in between. CDR1 is MNHEY, CDR2 SVGAGI, per germline. There are 14 residues in the CDR3. The CDR3 DNA reads as TGTGCCAGCAGGTTTGGGTGGGTGAACACTGAAGCTTTCTTT. This gives the protein CASRFGWVNTEAFF.

This rearrangement joins TRBV6-2 or TRBV6-3 to TRBJ2-1; 7 positions match TRBD1. The V and J ends lost 3 bases and 9 bases, in that order; junction bases with no gene match: 11. CDR3 length equals 15 residues. Germline values: CDR1 MNHEY, CDR2 SVGEGT. The DNA for the CDR3 is TGTGCCAGCAGTTATATAAGGGCCCCAGGGGGTGAGCAGTTCTTC. Amino acid sequence: CASSYIRAPGGEQFF.

The rearrangement links TRBV6-1 to TRBJ2-6; TRBD1 is a possible D gene (5 bases). V lost 1 base and J 1 base, leaving 14 bases between the germline ends. The CDR3 covers 18 residues. The germline V gene has CDR1 MNHNS and CDR2 SASEGT. The CDR3 bases are TGTGCCAGCAGTGAAGGTCCAGGGTACGCGTCTGGGGCCAACGTCCTGACTTTC. It codes for CASSEGPGYASGANVLTF.

This clone turned up a few times. The rearrangement links TRBV18 to TRBJ1-1, with TRBD1 as a possible D gene (5 bases). V lost 1 base, J lost 11 bases, and 17 bases lay in between. The germline CDR1 and CDR2 sequences are KGHSH and LQKENI. The CDR3 covers 14 residues. CDR3 sequence reads: CASSPQGPRSVAFF. In DNA, the CDR3 is TGTGCCAGCTCACCACAGGGGCCCCGTAGCGTGGCTTTCTTT. Filled out from reference TRBV18 and TRBJ1-1, the complete variable domain reads NAGVMQNPRHLVRRRGQEARLRCSPMKGHSHVYWYRQLPEEGLKFMVYLQKENIIDESGMPKERFSAEFPKEGPSILRIQQVVRGDSAAYFCASSPQGPRSVAFFGQGTRLTVV.

The chain is built from TRBV18 and TRBJ1-6; TRBD1 is a possible D gene (5 bases). This CDR3 region has 14 residues. V lost 2 bases and J 4 bases, leaving 6 bases between the germline ends. Germline V gene sequence: CDR1 KGHSH, CDR2 LQKENI. The CDR3 DNA reads as TGTGCCAGCTCACCAGGACAATATAATTCACCCCTCCACTTT. It codes for CASSPGQYNSPLHF.

The chain combines TRBV7-2 with TRBJ2-1; D not resolved. The germline gives CDR1 SGHTA, CDR2 FQGNSA. The CDR3 covers 13 residues. V lost 1 base to trimming and J lost 5 bases, with 6 bases between them. CDR3 loop: CASSLGLNNEQFF. DNA of the CDR3: TGTGCCAGCAGCTTAGGGCTGAACAATGAGCAGTTCTTC.

The rearrangement joins TRBV11-2 to TRBJ1-1; the D gene is possibly TRBD1 (5 bases). CDR1 is SGHAT, CDR2 FQNNGV, per germline. Trimming cost V 5 bases and J 1 base, with 14 bases left between them. The CDR3 totals 15 residues. The DNA for the CDR3 is TGTGCCAGCAGCGTAACCGGACATAAGAACACTGAAGCTTTCTTT. Translated, it gives CASSVTGHKNTEAFF. Full variable domain (missing parts from reference TRBV11-2 and TRBJ1-1): EAGVAQSPRYKIIEKRQSVAFWCNPISGHATLYWYQQILGQGPKLLIQFQNNGVVDDSQLPKDRFSAERLKGVDSTLKIQPAKLEDSAVYLCASSVTGHKNTEAFFGQGTRLTVV.

The chain couples TRBV5-6 to TRBJ1-2; tentatively, D is TRBD1 (6 bases). The V gene lost 5 bases and the J gene lost 4 bases, with 12 bases spanning the gap. CDR3 length: 13 residues. The germline V gene encodes CDR1 SGHDT and CDR2 YYEEEE. The CDR3 spells CASSRGQIYGYTF. The CDR3 bases are TGTGCCAGCAGTCGTGGACAGATCTATGGCTACACCTTC.

This clone has a handful of counts. The chain couples TRBV3-1 (or the pseudogene TRBV3-2) to TRBJ2-1; 7 bases line up with TRBD2. Losses at the gene ends were 6 bases for V and 9 bases for J; bases not matched to a gene: 8. The CDR3 length is 13 residues. Per germline, CDR1 LGHDT and CDR2 YNNKEL (reference sequence). The CDR3 region is CASSPSPGGEQFF. The CDR3 DNA reads as TGTGCCAGCAGTCCCTCCCCGGGAGGTGAGCAGTTCTTC.

The chain carries TRBV12-3 or TRBV12-4 and TRBJ2-1; D is unclear. The CDR3 has 12 residues. The ends were cut back, 1 base at V and 10 bases at J, with 8 bases in the middle. CDR3 DNA sequence: TGTGCCAGCAGTTTAGATCTGGCGGAGCAGTTCTTC. Translating gives CASSLDLAEQFF.